This T cell receptor (beta chain) emerged from a study of T cell responses to AZD1222 COVID-19 vaccine. A few counts support this clone. Method: immunoSEQ multiplex PCR; TCRdb's copy keeps in-frame clones and lacks some. The sample lists 150,000 to 200,000 clones, roughly nine tenths occurring once. V dropped 3 bases and J dropped 5 bases, with 11 bases sitting between them. Per germline, CDR1 LNHNV and CDR2 YYDKDF (reference sequence). The CDR3 sequence is 13 residues long. The material was peripheral blood, obtained on day 0 of AZD1222 vaccination. The sequence was collected from an adult in good health. The V gene is TRBV15, the J gene TRBJ2-7; D is unresolved. CDR3 residues: CATSRAPRDEQYF. The CDR3 DNA reads as TGTGCCACCAGCAGGGCTCCCCGCGACGAGCAGTACTTC.